The entry below gives a single TCR beta chain sequence along with its context. TCRdb's table, derived via immunoSEQ multiplex PCR, lists solely in-frame clones and lacks some. Altogether about 280,000 clones are present, around 90% being singletons, with the ten largest covering roughly 6.2%. The source of the sample is a study of blood T cell repertoires in COVID-19. This CDR3 spans 16 amino acids. The germline V and J ends were trimmed by 0 bases and 9 bases, with 15 bases remaining between them. CDR1 is LGHNA, CDR2 YSLEER, per germline. This TCR was sampled from a middle-aged woman who had recovered from COVID-19. Sequenced sample: PBMCs or T cells enriched from blood (not recorded which). The chain recombines TRBV4-3 with TRBJ1-6; D is unclear. CDR3: CASSQDYRASPSPLHF. CDR3 in DNA: TGCGCCAGCAGCCAAGACTATCGAGCTTCCCCTTCACCCCTCCACTTT.